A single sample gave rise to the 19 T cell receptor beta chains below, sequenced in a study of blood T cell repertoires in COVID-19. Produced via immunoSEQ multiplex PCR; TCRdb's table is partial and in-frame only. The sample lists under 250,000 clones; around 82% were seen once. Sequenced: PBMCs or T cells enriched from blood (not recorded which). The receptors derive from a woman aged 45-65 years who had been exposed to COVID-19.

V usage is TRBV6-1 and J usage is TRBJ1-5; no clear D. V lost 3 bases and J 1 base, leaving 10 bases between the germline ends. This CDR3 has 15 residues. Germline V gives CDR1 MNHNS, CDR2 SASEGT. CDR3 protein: CASSEWARSNQPQHF. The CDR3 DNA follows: TGTGCCAGCAGTGAGTGGGCGCGAAGCAATCAGCCCCAGCATTTT.

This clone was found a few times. CDR3 protein: CASSIGTVVSGTQYF. The DNA of the CDR3 is TGTGCCAGTAGTATCGGCACAGTGGTGAGCGGTACGCAGTATTTT. The chain recombines TRBV19 with TRBJ2-3; perhaps TRBD2 as D (5 bases). This CDR3 has 15 amino acids. Between the trimmed V and J ends, which lost 3 bases and 8 bases, there was a span of 18 bases. CDR1 is LNHDA, CDR2 SQIVND, per germline (reference sequence).

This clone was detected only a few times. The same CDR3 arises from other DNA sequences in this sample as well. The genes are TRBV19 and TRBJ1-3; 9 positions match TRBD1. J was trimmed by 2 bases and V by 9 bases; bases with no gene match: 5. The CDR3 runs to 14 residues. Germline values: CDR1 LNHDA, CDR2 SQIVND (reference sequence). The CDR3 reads CASRYRGPGNTIYF. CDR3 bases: TGTGCCAGCCGCTACAGGGGGCCTGGAAACACCATATATTTT.

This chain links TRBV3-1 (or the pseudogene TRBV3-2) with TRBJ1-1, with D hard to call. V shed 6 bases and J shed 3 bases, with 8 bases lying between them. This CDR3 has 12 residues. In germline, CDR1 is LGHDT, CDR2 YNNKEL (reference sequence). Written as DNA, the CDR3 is TGTGCCAGCAGTCGTTTTGACACTGAAGCTTTCTTT. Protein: CASSRFDTEAFF.

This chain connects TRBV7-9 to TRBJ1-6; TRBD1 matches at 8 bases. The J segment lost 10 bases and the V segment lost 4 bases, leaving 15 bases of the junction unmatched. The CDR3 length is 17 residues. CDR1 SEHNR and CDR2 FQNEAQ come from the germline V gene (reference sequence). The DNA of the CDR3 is TGTGCCAGCAGCTCTCAAGGGGTGGGGACAGGTTTCTCACCCCTCCACTTT. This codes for CASSSQGVGTGFSPLHF.

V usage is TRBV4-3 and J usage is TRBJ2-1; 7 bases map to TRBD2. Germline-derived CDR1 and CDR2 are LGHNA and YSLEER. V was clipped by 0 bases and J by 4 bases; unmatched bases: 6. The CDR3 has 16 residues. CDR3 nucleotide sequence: TGCGCCAGCAGCCAAGATGTTCCGGGACTATACAATGAGCAGTTCTTC. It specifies CASSQDVPGLYNEQFF.

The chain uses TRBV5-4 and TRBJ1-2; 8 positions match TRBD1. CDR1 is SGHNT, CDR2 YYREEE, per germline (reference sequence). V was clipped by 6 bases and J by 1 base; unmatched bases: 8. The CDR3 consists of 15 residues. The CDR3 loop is CASTAGTGGNYGYTF. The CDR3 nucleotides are TGTGCCAGCACCGCCGGGACAGGCGGTAACTATGGCTACACCTTC.

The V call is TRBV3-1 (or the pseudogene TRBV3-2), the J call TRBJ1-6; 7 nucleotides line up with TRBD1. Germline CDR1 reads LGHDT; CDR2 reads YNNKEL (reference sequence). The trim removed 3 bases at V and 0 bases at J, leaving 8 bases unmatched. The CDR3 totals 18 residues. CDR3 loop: CASSQFRDSSSYNSPLHF. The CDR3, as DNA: TGTGCCAGCAGCCAGTTCCGGGACAGTAGCTCCTATAATTCACCCCTCCACTTT.

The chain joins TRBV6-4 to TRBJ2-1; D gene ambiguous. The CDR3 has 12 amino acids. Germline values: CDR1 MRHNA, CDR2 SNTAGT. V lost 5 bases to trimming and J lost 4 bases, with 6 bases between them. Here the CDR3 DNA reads TGTGCCAGCAGTAACAGTTACAATGAGCAGTTCTTC. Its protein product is CASSNSYNEQFF.

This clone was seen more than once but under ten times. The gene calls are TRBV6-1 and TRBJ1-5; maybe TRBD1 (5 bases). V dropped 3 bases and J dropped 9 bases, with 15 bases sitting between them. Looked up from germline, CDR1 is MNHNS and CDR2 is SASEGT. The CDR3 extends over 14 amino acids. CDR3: CASSDRQGERPQHF. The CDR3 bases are TGTGCCAGCAGTGATAGGCAGGGCGAGCGGCCCCAGCATTTT.

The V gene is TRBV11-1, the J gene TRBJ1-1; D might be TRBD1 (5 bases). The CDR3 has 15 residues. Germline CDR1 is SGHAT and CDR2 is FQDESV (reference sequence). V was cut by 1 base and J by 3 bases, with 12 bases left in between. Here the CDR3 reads CASSLDGRGYTEAFF. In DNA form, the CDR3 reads TGTGCCAGCAGCTTAGATGGTAGGGGCTACACTGAAGCTTTCTTT.

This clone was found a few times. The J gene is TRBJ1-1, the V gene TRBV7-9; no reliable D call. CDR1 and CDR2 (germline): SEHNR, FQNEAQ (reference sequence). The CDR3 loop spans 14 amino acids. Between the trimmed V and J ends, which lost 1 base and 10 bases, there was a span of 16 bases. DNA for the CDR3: TGTGCCAGCAGCTTAGACGAGCAACCTCGAGGAGCTTTCTTT. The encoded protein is CASSLDEQPRGAFF.

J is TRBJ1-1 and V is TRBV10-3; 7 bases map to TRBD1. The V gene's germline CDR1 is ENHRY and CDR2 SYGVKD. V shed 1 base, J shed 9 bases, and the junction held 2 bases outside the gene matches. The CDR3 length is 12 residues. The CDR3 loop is CAISELRGQAFF. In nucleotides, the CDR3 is TGTGCCATCAGTGAGTTAAGGGGGCAAGCTTTCTTT.

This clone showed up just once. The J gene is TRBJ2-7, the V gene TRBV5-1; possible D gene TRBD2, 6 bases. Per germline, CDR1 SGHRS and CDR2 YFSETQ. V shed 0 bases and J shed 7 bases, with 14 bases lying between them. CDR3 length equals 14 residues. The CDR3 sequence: CASSLERAGGEQYF. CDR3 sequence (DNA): TGCGCCAGCAGCTTGGAAAGGGCCGGGGGAGAGCAGTACTTC.

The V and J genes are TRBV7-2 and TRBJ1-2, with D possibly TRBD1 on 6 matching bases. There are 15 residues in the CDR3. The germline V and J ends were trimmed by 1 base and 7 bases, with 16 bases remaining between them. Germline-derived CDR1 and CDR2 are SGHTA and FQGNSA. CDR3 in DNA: TGTGCCAGCAGCTTAGTCGGTCCGGGGGGCTCTGGCTACACCTTC. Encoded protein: CASSLVGPGGSGYTF. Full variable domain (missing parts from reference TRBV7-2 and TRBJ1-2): GAGVSQSPSNKVTEKGKDVELRCDPISGHTALYWYRQSLGQGLEFLIYFQGNSAPDKSGLPSDRFSAERTGGSVSTLTIQRTQQEDSAVYLCASSLVGPGGSGYTFGSGTRLTVV.

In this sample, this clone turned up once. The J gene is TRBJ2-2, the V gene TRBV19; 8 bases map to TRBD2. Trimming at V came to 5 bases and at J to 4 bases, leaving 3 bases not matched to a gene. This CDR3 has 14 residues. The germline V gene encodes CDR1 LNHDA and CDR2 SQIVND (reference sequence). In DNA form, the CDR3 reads TGTGCCAGTAGTGTACTAGCGGTCACCGGGGAGCTGTTTTTT. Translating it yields CASSVLAVTGELFF. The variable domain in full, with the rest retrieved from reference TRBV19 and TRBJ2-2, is DGGITQSPKYLFRKEGQNVTLSCEQNLNHDAMYWYRQDPGQGLRLIYYSQIVNDFQKGDIAEGYSVSREKKESFPLTVTSAQKNPTAFYLCASSVLAVTGELFFGEGSRLTVL.

CDR3 residues: CAWSVRDRDNSPLHF. In DNA form, the CDR3 reads TGTGCCTGGAGTGTCCGAGACAGGGATAATTCACCCCTCCACTTT. The chain links TRBV30 to TRBJ1-6; TRBD1 matches at 7 bases. Germline trimming cut 0 bases from V and 5 bases from J; bases unmatched to any gene: 4. This CDR3 has 15 residues. Germline CDR1 is GTSNPN and CDR2 is SVGIG (reference sequence). Complete variable domain (other parts from reference TRBV30 and TRBJ1-6): SQTIHQWPATLVQPVGSPLSLECTVEGTSNPNLYWYRQAAGRGLQLLFYSVGIGQISSEVPQNLSASRPQDRQFILSSKKLLLSDSGFYLCAWSVRDRDNSPLHFGNGTRLTVT.

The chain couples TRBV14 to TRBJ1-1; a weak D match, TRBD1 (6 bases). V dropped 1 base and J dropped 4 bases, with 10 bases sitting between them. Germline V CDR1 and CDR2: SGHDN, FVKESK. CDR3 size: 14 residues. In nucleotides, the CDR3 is TGTGCCAGCAGCCAAGTATCCAGGGGCACTGAAGCTTTCTTT. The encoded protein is CASSQVSRGTEAFF.

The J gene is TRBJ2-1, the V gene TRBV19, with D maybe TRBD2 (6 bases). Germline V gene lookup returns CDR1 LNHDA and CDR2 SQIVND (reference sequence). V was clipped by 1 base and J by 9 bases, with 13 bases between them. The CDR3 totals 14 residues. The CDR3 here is CASSIGSGVGEQFF. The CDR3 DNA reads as TGTGCCAGTAGTATAGGGTCGGGGGTTGGTGAGCAGTTCTTC. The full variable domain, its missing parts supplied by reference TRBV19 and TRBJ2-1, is DGGITQSPKYLFRKEGQNVTLSCEQNLNHDAMYWYRQDPGQGLRLIYYSQIVNDFQKGDIAEGYSVSREKKESFPLTVTSAQKNPTAFYLCASSIGSGVGEQFFGPGTRLTVL.